This TCR beta chain was identified during a study of shared clonotypes between healthy human individuals. The germline V gene encodes CDR1 SGHRS and CDR2 YFSETQ. The length of the CDR3 is 14 residues. V was clipped by 3 bases and J by 2 bases; unmatched bases: 5. CD45RO negativity and positive selection for CCR7 defined naive CD8 cells, a population that excluded terminally differentiated effector memory CD45RA+ cells. As regards this clone: Its antigen is still unknown.

Method: immunoSEQ multiplex PCR; TCRdb's copy keeps in-frame clones and lacks some. The sample includes some 740,000 clones, nearly 95% seen only once; the top ten take 24%. Study-wide findings and caveats: Clonotypes that were shared across a handful of donors made up around 5% of naive CD4 clonotypes.

The TCR was taken from a man aged 25 to 45 in good health. The gene calls are TRBV5-1 and TRBJ2-7; 7 bases line up with TRBD1. Sequences were obtained from naive CD8+ T cells sorted from blood. The CDR3 loop is CASSSIGTAYEQYF. The CDR3 DNA reads as TGCGCCAGCAGCTCCATTGGGACAGCCTACGAGCAGTACTTC.